This TCR beta chain was sequenced during a study of OX40 agonist ivuxolimab in advanced cancers. Study-level information: Subjects had a mean age of roughly 60 years, with a range of roughly 23 to 80; roughly 83% were male.

Points on this clone: Its matching antigen is unknown. The junction does not match germline at one end; this may be a read error. This sample includes further DNA sequences coding for the same CDR3.

The CDR3 spans 15 residues. Per the germline V gene, CDR1 is SGHVS and CDR2 is FNYEAQ. Profiled with immunoSEQ multiplex PCR; TCRdb holds only in-frame clones, not every one. The sample holds 80,000 or so clones; 84% are singletons and the top ten take about 25%. Study-level points and caveats: Partial responders dosed at 0.1-3.0 mg/kg displayed clonal expansion ranking among the lowest. At doses 0.1 to 3.0 mg/kg, CD4+ and CD8+ clones expanded.

This specimen consisted of CD4+ or CD8+ T cells sorted from blood, obtained in a trial of the OX40 agonist ivuxolimab. The V and J genes are TRBV7-6 and TRBJ2-7; 11 bases map to TRBD1. The receptor was isolated from an adult with an advanced solid tumor such as melanoma, head and neck, liver or kidney cancer. CDR3 in amino acids: CASSLSGTGGYEQYF. The CDR3 region has the DNA TGCGCCAGCAGCTTGTCCGGGACAGGGGGCTACGAGCAGTACTTC.